The rows below give T cell receptor beta chains drawn from one sample of a study of blood T cell repertoires in COVID-19. Here immunoSEQ multiplex PCR was the method, and the copy in TCRdb shows in-frame clones only, minus some. This sample yields 170,000 or so clones, of which approximately 86% are seen a single time; approximately 2.5% belongs to the top ten. Sequenced sample: peripheral blood. Receptor source: a man aged 35 to 55 with active or convalescent COVID-19. Both conserved end residues are part of each CDR3. D genes are given only for firm matches. Expanded clones are given a class, and other clones once, few, many or no size at all.

CDR3 DNA	CDR3 protein	D gene	V gene	clone size	J gene
TGCGCCAGCAGCCAAGATCACACCTATGGCTACACCTTC	CASSQDHTYGYTF	.	TRBV4-3	.	TRBJ1-2
TGTGCCAGCACCCCTGCGAGTAGGGAGTACGAGCAGTACTTC	CASTPASREYEQYF	.	TRBV25-1	.	TRBJ2-7
TGTGCCAGCAGTTCTACTTCCGGGGTAGCGGGCTCGAAGGAGACCCAGTACTTC	CASSSTSGVAGSKETQYF	TRBD2	TRBV7-8	.	TRBJ2-5
TGTGCCAGCAGCGTAGCTGGGAGGGGCGATACACCCCTCCACTTT	CASSVAGRGDTPLHF	.	TRBV9	.	TRBJ1-6
TGTGCCAGCAGTCCCCTCCGGGAGGGGGGGTTCTTC	CASSPLREGGFF	TRBD2	TRBV12-3/TRBV12-4	.	TRBJ2-1
TGCGCCAGCAGAGCGCAGGGACTTAACACCGGGGAGCTGTTTTTT	CASRAQGLNTGELFF	.	TRBV5-1	.	TRBJ2-2
TGTGCCAGCAGCAGGAGCTCCTATAATTCACCCCTCCACTTT	CASSRSSYNSPLHF	.	TRBV7-3	.	TRBJ1-6
TGTGCCAGCAGTCCCTGGACAGGGGCTGGCACTGAAGCTTTCTTT	CASSPWTGAGTEAFF	TRBD1	TRBV6-2/TRBV6-3	.	TRBJ1-1
TGTGCCAGCAGTTTCAGTGTACTAGCGGGGTCTGAGCAGTACTTC	CASSFSVLAGSEQYF	TRBD2	TRBV27	.	TRBJ2-7
TGTGCCAGCAGCCAAGGCCTAGCGGGGTCTGGGGGCACAGATACGCAGTATTTT	CASSQGLAGSGGTDTQYF	TRBD2	TRBV4-2	.	TRBJ2-3
TGTGCCAGCAGCTTAACCTACAGGGACACTGAAGCTTTCTTT	CASSLTYRDTEAFF	.	TRBV11-2	few	TRBJ1-1
TGTGCCAGCAGCGGGGGCTCCTACAATGAGCAGTTCTTC	CASSGGSYNEQFF	.	TRBV6-5	.	TRBJ2-1
TGTGCCAGTAGGGGCGGGCGCTATAATGAAAAACTGTTTTTT	CASRGGRYNEKLFF	.	TRBV19	.	TRBJ1-4
TGTGCCAGCATACCCGGACAGGGAGGGGGCTACACCTTC	CASIPGQGGGYTF	TRBD1	TRBV28	.	TRBJ1-2
TGTGCCAGCAGCCAAGATCCAGCGGGGGGAACTTATACGCAGTATTTT	CASSQDPAGGTYTQYF	TRBD2	TRBV4-2	.	TRBJ2-3
TGTGCCAGCAGCTTGAGAGGACAGGGGATTCATCAGCCCCAGCATTTT	CASSLRGQGIHQPQHF	TRBD1	TRBV5-6	.	TRBJ1-5
TGCAGTGCTAGACAACAGGGACCACAGTACTTC	CSARQQGPQYF	.	TRBV20-1	.	TRBJ2-4
TGTGCCAGCAAAAGCGGACAGAGCAATCAGCCCCAGCATTTT	CASKSGQSNQPQHF	.	TRBV2	.	TRBJ1-5
TGTGCCAGCCTTGGTGGTCAAGGCGGGTACGAGCAGTACTTC	CASLGGQGGYEQYF	.	TRBV6-5	.	TRBJ2-7
TGTGCCAGCTCAAGACAGGGGGCTAACTATGGCTACACCTTC	CASSRQGANYGYTF	TRBD1	TRBV2	once	TRBJ1-2
TGTGCCAGCAAAAGTGGGTCGGGACAGCCCCAGCATTTT	CASKSGSGQPQHF	.	TRBV28	.	TRBJ1-5
TGTGCCAGCAGCTCCGACAGGGTGCCCGGGGAGCTGTTTTTT	CASSSDRVPGELFF	TRBD1	TRBV7-8	.	TRBJ2-2
TGTGCCAGCAGCCCCCGCGTGAGCTCTGGAAACACCATATATTTT	CASSPRVSSGNTIYF	.	TRBV3-1/TRBV3-2	.	TRBJ1-3
TGCAGCGTTGGTAGTGCCAGGGGGAATGAAAAACTGTTTTTT	CSVGSARGNEKLFF	TRBD1	TRBV29-1	once	TRBJ1-4
TGTGCCAGCAGTGACTCATTAACAGCCCGAAATCAGCCCCAGCATTTT	CASSDSLTARNQPQHF	.	TRBV6-4	.	TRBJ1-5
TGTGCCAGCAGCTTACTTCCCGGGACAGGGTTTTACGAGCAGTACTTC	CASSLLPGTGFYEQYF	TRBD1	TRBV7-2	.	TRBJ2-7
TGTGCCAGCAGCTTGGAATTCACTAGACGAGAGACCCAGTACTTC	CASSLEFTRRETQYF	.	TRBV5-4	.	TRBJ2-5
TGTGCCAGCAGTCCTAGGACAGGGAAAATCAGGGCTTTCTTT	CASSPRTGKIRAFF	TRBD1	TRBV27	once	TRBJ1-1
TGCGCCAGCAGCCGCGAGGGAGGGGATTCACCCCTCCACTTT	CASSREGGDSPLHF	.	TRBV5-1	.	TRBJ1-6
TGTGCCTGGAAAACAGGGGACTATAATTCACCCCTCCACTTT	CAWKTGDYNSPLHF	TRBD1	TRBV30	.	TRBJ1-6
TGTGCCAGTAGTATCTCTTTAGGAAACACCATATATTTT	CASSISLGNTIYF	.	TRBV19	once	TRBJ1-3
TGTGCCAGCAGCTTGTTGAGGGTTGGGTCACCCCTCCACTTT	CASSLLRVGSPLHF	.	TRBV5-4	few	TRBJ1-6
TGTGCCTGGCTGAGGGGGATGGCCTACAATGAGCAGTTCTTC	CAWLRGMAYNEQFF	.	TRBV30	.	TRBJ2-1
TGTGCCAGCAGCTTAGTGGGGGACATTTCCGATTCACCCCTCCACTTT	CASSLVGDISDSPLHF	.	TRBV7-9	.	TRBJ1-6
TGCGCCAGCAGCCAAGCTACTAGCGGGGGTTTTTCCTACGAGCAGTACTTC	CASSQATSGGFSYEQYF	TRBD2	TRBV4-1	.	TRBJ2-7
TGTGCCAGCAGTTGGGGCCTAAGGGGAAGGGACACTGAAGCTTTCTTT	CASSWGLRGRDTEAFF	.	TRBV6-2/TRBV6-3	.	TRBJ1-1
TGTGCCAGCACGCTAGGTGGGTCGCAGACCTACGAGCAGTACTTC	CASTLGGSQTYEQYF	.	TRBV2	few	TRBJ2-7
TGTGCCAGTGAACAGGGGAGGAACGAGCAGTACTTC	CASEQGRNEQYF	.	TRBV28	.	TRBJ2-7
TGCGCCAGCAGCCCCAACCCCCAGGGGGAGAACTATGGCTACACCTTC	CASSPNPQGENYGYTF	TRBD1	TRBV5-1	.	TRBJ1-2
TGCGCCAGCAGCTCCTCGACACTTAATGAAAAACTGTTTTTT	CASSSSTLNEKLFF	.	TRBV5-1	.	TRBJ1-4
TGTGCCAGCTCACCACAACAGGAAAACACTGAAGCTTTCTTT	CASSPQQENTEAFF	.	TRBV18	.	TRBJ1-1